This T cell receptor (beta chain) was retrieved from a study of T cells in Graves' hyperthyroidism and ophthalmopathy. This CDR3 has 16 residues. Germline assignment: CDR1 MGHRA and CDR2 YSYEKL. Trimming shortened V by 3 bases and J by 4 bases, and 16 bases separated the two germline ends. RNA transcripts gave rise to amplified TCR beta CDR3 regions. An initial round of RT-PCR targeting the TCR CDR3 relied on the HTBI primer set. TCRdb used MiXCR to reprocess the multiplex PCR reads, holding one entry per CDR3 protein. This sample carries roughly 630,000 distinct CDR3 sequences, around 16% of them seen once, and the ten largest clones take around 6.6%. A note on this clonotype: Its antigen is not known.

Study outcomes and limitations: Most thyroid clonotypes with frequency above 0.001 were detected in blood.

The sequence came from a woman in her twenties or thirties with Graves' hyperthyroidism. The sequencing sample was made of blood. This sequence joins TRBV4-1 and TRBJ1-5, with D perhaps matching TRBD1 (5 bases). The CDR3 DNA follows: TGCGCCAGCAGCCAGTCCGAGTCAGGGCGGAATCAGCCCCAGCATTTT. Translating gives CASSQSESGRNQPQHF.